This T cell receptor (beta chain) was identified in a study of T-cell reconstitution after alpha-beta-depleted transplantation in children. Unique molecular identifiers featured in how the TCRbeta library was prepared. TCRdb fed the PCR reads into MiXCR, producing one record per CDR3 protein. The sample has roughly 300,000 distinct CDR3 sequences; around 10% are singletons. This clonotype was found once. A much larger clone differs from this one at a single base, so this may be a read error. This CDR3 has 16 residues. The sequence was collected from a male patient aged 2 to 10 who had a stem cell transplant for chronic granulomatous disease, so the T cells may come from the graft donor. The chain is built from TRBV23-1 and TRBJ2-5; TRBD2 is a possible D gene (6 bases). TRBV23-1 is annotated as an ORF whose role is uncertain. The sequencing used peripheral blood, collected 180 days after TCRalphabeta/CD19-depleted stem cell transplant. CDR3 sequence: CASSPSRDEGGETQHF. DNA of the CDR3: TGCGCCAGCAGTCCCTCGCGGGACGAAGGTGGGGAGACCCAGCACTTC.